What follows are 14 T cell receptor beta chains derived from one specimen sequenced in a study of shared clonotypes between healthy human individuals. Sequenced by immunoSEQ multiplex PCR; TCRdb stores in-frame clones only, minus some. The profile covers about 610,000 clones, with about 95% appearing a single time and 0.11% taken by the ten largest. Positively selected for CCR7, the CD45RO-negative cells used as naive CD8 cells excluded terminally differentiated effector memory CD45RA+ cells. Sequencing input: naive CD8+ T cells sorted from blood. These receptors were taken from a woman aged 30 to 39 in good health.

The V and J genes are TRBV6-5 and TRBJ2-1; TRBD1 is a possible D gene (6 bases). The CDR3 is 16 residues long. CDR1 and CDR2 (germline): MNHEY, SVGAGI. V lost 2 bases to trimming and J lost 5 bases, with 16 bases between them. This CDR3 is CASSYGTGRTHNEQFF. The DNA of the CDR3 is TGTGCCAGCAGTTACGGCACAGGGAGAACCCACAATGAGCAGTTCTTC.

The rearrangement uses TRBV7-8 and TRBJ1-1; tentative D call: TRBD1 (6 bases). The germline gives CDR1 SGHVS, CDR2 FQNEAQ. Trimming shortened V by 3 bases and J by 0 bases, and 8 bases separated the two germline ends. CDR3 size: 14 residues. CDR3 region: CASSLGHMNTEAFF. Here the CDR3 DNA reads TGTGCCAGCAGCTTGGGACATATGAACACTGAAGCTTTCTTT. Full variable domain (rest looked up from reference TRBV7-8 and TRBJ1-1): GAGVSQSPRYKVAKRGQDVALRCDPISGHVSLFWYQQALGQGPEFLTYFQNEAQLDKSGLPSDRFFAERPEGSVSTLKIQRTQQEDSAVYLCASSLGHMNTEAFFGQGTRLTVV.

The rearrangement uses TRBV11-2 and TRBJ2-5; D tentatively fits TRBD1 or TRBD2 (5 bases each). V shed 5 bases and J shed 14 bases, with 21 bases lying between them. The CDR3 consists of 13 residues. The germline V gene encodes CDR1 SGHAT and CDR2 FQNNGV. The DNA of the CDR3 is TGTGCCAGCAGCCCCTGGGGGTCCCGGGACGAATACTTC. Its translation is CASSPWGSRDEYF.

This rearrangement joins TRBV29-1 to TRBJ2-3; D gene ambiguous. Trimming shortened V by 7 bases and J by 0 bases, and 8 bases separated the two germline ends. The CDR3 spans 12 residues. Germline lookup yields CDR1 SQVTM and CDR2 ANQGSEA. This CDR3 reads CSAEPSTDTQYF. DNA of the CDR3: TGCAGCGCCGAGCCTAGCACAGATACGCAGTATTTT.

The CDR3 loop reads CASSFVSGSLSYEQYF. CDR3 nucleotide sequence: TGTGCCAGCAGCTTTGTAAGCGGGAGTCTATCCTACGAGCAGTACTTC. The chain has TRBV5-4 and TRBJ2-7; TRBD2 matches at 8 bases. The germline V gene encodes CDR1 SGHNT and CDR2 YYREEE (reference sequence). V shed 2 bases, J shed 1 base, and the junction held 8 bases outside the gene matches. This CDR3 is 16 amino acids long.

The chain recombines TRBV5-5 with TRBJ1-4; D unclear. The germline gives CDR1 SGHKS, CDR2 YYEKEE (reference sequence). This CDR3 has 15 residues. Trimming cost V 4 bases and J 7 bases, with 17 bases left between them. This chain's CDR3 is CASSTAAVWGEKLFF. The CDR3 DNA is TGTGCCAGCAGCACAGCGGCGGTCTGGGGTGAAAAACTGTTTTTT.

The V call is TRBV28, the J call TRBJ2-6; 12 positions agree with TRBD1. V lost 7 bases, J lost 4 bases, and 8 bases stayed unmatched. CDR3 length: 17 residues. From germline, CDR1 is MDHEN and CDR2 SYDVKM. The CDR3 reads CASNPGQGAKGANVLTF. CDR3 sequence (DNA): TGTGCCAGCAATCCGGGACAGGGGGCGAAAGGGGCCAACGTCCTGACTTTC.

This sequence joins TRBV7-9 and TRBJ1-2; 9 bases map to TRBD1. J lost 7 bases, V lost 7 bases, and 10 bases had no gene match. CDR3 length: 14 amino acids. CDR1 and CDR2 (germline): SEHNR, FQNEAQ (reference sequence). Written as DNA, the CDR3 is TGTGCCAGCACCCAGGCACAGGGGGCTGGTGGCTACACCTTC. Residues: CASTQAQGAGGYTF.

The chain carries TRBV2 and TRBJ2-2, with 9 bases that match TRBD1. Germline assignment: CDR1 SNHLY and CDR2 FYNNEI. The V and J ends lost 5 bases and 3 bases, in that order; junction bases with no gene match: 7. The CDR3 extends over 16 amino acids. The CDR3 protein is CASSLTGGKDTGELFF. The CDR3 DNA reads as TGTGCCAGCAGTCTAACAGGGGGCAAAGACACCGGGGAGCTGTTTTTT. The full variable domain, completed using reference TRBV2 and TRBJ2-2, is EPEVTQTPSHQVTQMGQEVILRCVPISNHLYFYWYRQILGQKVEFLVSFYNNEISEKSEIFDDQFSVERPDGSNFTLKIRSTKLEDSAMYFCASSLTGGKDTGELFFGEGSRLTVL.

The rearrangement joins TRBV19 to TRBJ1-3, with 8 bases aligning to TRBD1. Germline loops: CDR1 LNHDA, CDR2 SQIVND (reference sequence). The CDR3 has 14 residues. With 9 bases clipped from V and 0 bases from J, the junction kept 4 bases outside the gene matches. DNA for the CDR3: TGTGCCAGCACAGGGGGTAACTCTGGAAACACCATATATTTT. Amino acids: CASTGGNSGNTIYF.

CDR3 residues: CASTGSQGARIGNQPQHF. Here the CDR3 DNA reads TGTGCCAGTACGGGGTCACAGGGGGCGCGGATTGGCAATCAGCCCCAGCATTTT. The chain joins TRBV19 to TRBJ1-5; 9 nucleotides align to TRBD1. CDR1 and CDR2 from the germline V gene are LNHDA and SQIVND (reference sequence). V lost 7 bases and J lost 2; bases outside the gene matches: 15. CDR3 length: 18 amino acids.

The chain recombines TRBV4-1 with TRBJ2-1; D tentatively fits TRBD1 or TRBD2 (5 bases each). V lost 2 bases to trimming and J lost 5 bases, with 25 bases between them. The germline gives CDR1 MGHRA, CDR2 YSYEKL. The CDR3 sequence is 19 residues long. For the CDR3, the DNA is TGCGCCAGCAGCCAACATCAAGGGACCACCCTGTGGAATCACAATGAGCAGTTCTTC. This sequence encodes CASSQHQGTTLWNHNEQFF.

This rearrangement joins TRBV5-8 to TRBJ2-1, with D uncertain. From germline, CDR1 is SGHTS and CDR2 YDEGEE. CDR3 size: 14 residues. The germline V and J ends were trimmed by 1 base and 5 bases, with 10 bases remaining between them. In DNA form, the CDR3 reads TGTGCCAGCAGCTTGCCGGGCCCCCACAATGAGCAGTTCTTC. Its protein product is CASSLPGPHNEQFF.

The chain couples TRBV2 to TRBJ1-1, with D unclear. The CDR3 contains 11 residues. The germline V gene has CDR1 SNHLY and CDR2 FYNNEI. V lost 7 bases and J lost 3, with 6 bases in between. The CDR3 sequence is CASTWDTEAFF. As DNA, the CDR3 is TGTGCCAGCACCTGGGACACTGAAGCTTTCTTT.